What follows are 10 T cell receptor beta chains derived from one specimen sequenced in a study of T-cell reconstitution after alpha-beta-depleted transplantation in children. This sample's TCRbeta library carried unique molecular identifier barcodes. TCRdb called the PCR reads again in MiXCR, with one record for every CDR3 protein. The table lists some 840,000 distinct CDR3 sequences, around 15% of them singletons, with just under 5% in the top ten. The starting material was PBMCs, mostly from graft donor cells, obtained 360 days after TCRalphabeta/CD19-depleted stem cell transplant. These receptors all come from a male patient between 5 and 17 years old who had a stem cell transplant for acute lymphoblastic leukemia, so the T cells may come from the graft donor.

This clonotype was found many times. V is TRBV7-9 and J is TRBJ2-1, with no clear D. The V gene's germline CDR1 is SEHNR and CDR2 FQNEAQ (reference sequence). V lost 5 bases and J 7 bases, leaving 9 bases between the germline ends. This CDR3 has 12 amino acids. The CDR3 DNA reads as TGTGCCAGCAGCACCGCTAGGAATGAGCAGTTCTTC. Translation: CASSTARNEQFF.

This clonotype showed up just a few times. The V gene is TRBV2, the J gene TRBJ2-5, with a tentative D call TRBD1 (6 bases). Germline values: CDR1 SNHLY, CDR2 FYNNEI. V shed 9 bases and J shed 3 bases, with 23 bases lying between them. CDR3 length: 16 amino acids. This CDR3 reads CARRGNEGMWEETQYF. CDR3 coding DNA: TGTGCCAGGAGGGGGAACGAGGGAATGTGGGAAGAGACCCAGTACTTC.

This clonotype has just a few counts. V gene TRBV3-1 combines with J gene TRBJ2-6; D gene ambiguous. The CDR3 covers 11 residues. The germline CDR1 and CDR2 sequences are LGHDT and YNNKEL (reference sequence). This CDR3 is CACWGANVLTF. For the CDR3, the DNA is TGTGCTTGTTGGGGGGCCAACGTCCTGACTTTC.

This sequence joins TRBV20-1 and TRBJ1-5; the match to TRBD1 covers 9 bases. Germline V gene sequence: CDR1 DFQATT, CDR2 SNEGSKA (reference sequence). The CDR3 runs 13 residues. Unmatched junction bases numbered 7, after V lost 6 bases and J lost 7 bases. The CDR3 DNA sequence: TGCAGTGCAACACAGGGGGCTGGACAGCCCCAGCATTTT. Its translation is CSATQGAGQPQHF.

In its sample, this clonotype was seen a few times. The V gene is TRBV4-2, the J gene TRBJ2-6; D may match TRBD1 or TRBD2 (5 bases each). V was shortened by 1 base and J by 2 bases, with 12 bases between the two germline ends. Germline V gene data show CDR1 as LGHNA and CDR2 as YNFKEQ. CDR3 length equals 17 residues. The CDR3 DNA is TGTGCCAGCAGCCAAGCCCAGGGACCCACTGGGGCCAACGTCCTGACTTTC. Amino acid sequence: CASSQAQGPTGANVLTF.

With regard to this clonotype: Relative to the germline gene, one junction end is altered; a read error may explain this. This CDR3 reads CASSVVGYGYTF. The CDR3 DNA follows: TGTGCCAGCAGTGTAGTCGGCTATGGCTACACCTTC. The chain has TRBV9 and TRBJ1-2; D uncertain. CDR3 length equals 12 residues. Looked up from germline, CDR1 is SGDLS and CDR2 is YYNGEE. The full variable domain, rest sourced from reference TRBV9 and TRBJ1-2, is DSGVTQTPKHLITATGQRVTLRCSPRSGDLSVYWYQQSLDQGLQFLIQYYNGEERAKGNILERFSAQQFPDLHSELNLSSLELGDSALYFCASSVVGYGYTFGSGTRLTVV.

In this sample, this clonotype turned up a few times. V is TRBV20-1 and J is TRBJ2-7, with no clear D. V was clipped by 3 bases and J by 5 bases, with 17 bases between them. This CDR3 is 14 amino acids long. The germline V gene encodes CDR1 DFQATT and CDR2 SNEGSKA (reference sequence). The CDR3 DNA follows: TGCAGTGCTAGCTATTGGGCAGGTTGGAACGAGCAGTACTTC. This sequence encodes CSASYWAGWNEQYF.

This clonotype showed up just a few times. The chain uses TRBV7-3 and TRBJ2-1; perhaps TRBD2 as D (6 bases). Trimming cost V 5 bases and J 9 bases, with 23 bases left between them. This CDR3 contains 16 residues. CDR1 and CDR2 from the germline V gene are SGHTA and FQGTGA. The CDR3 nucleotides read TGTGCCAGCAGCCCGAAGACTAGTGGTGGCAGAGGTGAGCAGTTCTTC. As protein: CASSPKTSGGRGEQFF.

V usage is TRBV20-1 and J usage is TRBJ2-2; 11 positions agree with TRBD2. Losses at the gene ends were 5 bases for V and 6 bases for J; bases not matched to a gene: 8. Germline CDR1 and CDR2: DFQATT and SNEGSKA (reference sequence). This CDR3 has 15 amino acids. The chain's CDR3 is CSALELAGVSGELFF. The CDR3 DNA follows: TGCAGTGCTTTAGAACTAGCGGGAGTGTCCGGGGAGCTGTTTTTT.

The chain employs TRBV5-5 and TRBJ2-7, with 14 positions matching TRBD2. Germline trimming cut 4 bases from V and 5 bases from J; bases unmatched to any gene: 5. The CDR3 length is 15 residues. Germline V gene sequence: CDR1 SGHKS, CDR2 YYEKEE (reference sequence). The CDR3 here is CASSLTSGRAHEQYF. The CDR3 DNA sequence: TGTGCCAGCAGCCTGACTAGCGGGAGGGCCCACGAGCAGTACTTC.